This T cell receptor beta chain emerged from a study of beta chain features in type 1 diabetes. As to this clone: What it binds is not known.

Study-level points and caveats: In every one of the four CD4+ subsets, TCRB CDR3s were moderately but significantly shorter in Type 1 diabetes patients. When cDNA is sequenced, cells with high TCR expression could be over-represented. Patients with type 1 diabetes carried fewer insertions and had more deletions at their VDJ junctions.

Via CD45RO/CCR7/CD25/CD127/CD95/CD27, cells of the CD4+ naive, central memory, regulatory and stem cell-like memory subsets were sorted. Reverse transcription of all isolated RNA meant that expressed TCRB transcripts were sequenced. For naive, central memory and regulatory T cell samples, reads averaged around 3.8 million. TCRdb keeps only in-frame clones here, not all; method: immunoSEQ multiplex PCR. The repertoire holds roughly 730,000 clones, roughly 13% seen once, with about 0.02% in the top ten. The germline V gene encodes CDR1 SNHLY and CDR2 FYNNEI. Trimming took 6 bases from V and 6 from J, leaving 11 bases between them. This CDR3 region has 13 residues.

The source of this sequence is a man in his late teens or twenties with type 1 diabetes. The material sequenced was naive CD4+ T cells from blood. This chain links TRBV2 with TRBJ2-2; the D gene could be TRBD1 or TRBD2 (5 bases each). The CDR3 loop reads CASRIQGPGELFF. CDR3 bases: TGTGCCAGCAGGATTCAGGGACCCGGGGAGCTGTTTTTT. Supplemented by reference TRBV2 and TRBJ2-2, the full variable domain reads EPEVTQTPSHQVTQMGQEVILRCVPISNHLYFYWYRQILGQKVEFLVSFYNNEISEKSEIFDDQFSVERPDGSNFTLKIRSTKLEDSAMYFCASRIQGPGELFFGEGSRLTVL.